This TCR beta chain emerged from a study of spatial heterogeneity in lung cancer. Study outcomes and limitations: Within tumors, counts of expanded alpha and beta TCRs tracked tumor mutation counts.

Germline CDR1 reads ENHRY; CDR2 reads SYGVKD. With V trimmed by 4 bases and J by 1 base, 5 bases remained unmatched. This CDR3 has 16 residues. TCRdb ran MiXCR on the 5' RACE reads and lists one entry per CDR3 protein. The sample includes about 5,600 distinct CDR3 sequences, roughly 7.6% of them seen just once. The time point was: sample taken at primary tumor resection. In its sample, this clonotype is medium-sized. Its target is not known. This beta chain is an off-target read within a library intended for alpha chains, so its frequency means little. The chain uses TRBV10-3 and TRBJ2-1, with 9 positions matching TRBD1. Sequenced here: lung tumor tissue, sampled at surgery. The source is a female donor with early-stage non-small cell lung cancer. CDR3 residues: CAISGSQGASYNEQFF. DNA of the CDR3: TGTGCCATCAGTGGGTCACAGGGGGCATCCTACAATGAGCAGTTCTTC.